This T cell receptor beta chain was recorded in a study of blood T cell repertoires in COVID-19. Across the study: Spain, Italy and the United States supplied samples that represented acute and convalescent COVID-19. PBMCs, B-cell-depleted T cells, or T cells provided the cDNA or gDNA that made up the material.

Authors' processing steps: Estimated nucleated cell counts came from reference gene primer amplification. The table came from immunoSEQ multiplex PCR; TCRdb's copy has only in-frame clones and leaves some out. V and J calls and clone size follow that table, whereas D and trimming were derived from the DNA. The repertoire holds tens of thousands of clones, around 90% seen once, with about 4.6% in the top ten. Trimming at V came to 3 bases and at J to 1 base, leaving 5 bases not matched to a gene. This CDR3 is 15 amino acids long. Looked up from germline, CDR1 is MNHEY and CDR2 is SMNVEV (reference sequence).

The sample comprised peripheral blood. This clonotype was sampled from a human donor in a cohort sampled during active COVID-19. This chain links TRBV27 with TRBJ2-5; 7 nucleotides agree with TRBD1. This CDR3 is CASSLLRDSQETQYF. Here the CDR3 DNA reads TGTGCCAGCAGTTTGCTCCGGGACAGCCAAGAGACCCAGTACTTC.